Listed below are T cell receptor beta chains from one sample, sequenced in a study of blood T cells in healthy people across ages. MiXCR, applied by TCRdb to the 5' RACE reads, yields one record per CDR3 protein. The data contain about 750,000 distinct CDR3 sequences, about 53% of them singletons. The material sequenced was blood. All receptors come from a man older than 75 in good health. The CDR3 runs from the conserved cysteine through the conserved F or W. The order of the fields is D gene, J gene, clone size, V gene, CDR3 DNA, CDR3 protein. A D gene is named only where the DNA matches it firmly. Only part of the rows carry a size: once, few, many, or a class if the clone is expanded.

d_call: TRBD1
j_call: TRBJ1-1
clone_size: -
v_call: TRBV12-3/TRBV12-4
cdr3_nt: TGTGCCAGCAGTTTACGCAGACAGGGCACTGAAGCTTTCTTT
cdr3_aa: CASSLRRQGTEAFF

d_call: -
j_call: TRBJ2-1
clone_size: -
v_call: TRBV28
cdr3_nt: TGTGCCAGCAGTTTGGTTCTAGGGGGGCAGTTCTTC
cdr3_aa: CASSLVLGGQFF

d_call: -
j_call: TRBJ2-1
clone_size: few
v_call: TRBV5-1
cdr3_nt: TGCGCCAGCAGGGTCTACCTCGCTCGGGTGCAGTTCTTC
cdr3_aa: CASRVYLARVQFF

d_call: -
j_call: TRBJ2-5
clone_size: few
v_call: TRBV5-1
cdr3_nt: TGCGCCAGCAGAAACAGGCCCCAAGAGACCCAGTACTTC
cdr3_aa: CASRNRPQETQYF

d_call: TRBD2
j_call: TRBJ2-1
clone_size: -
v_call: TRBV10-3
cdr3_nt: TGTGCCATCAGGAGGGGACTAGCGGGAGGGCCGAGTAATGAGCAGTTCTTC
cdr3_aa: CAIRRGLAGGPSNEQFF

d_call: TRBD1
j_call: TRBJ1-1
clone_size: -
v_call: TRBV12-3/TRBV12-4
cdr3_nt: TGTGCCAGCAGTCCCGCCCGACAGGGGGCAATCACTGAAGCTTTCTTT
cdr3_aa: CASSPARQGAITEAFF

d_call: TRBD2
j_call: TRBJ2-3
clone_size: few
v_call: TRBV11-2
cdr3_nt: TGTGCCAGCAGCAAGCGGGCGGGGGGATACGCGTATTTT
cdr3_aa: CASSKRAGGYAYF

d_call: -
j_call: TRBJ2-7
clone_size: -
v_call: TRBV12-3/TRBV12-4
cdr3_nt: TGTGCCAGCAGTCGCCTCGGCAGCCCCTACGAGCAGTACTTC
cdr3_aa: CASSRLGSPYEQYF

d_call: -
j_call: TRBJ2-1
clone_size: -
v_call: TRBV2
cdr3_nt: TGTGCCGGCAGTGAGGTAGGGTTTGGGGACAATGAGCAGTTCTTC
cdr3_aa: CAGSEVGFGDNEQFF

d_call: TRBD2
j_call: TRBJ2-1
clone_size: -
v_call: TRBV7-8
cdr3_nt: TGTGCCAGCAGCACACTTGGCGGGAGGGTTTACAATGAGCAGTTCTTC
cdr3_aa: CASSTLGGRVYNEQFF